This T cell receptor (beta chain) stems from a study of T cells after yellow fever vaccination. CDR1 is SGHDT, CDR2 YYEEEE, per germline. The CDR3 is made up of 16 amino acids. Germline trimming cut 4 bases from V and 1 base from J; bases unmatched to any gene: 6. Study-level points and caveats: The presence of abundant clonotypes contaminating from the bulk population was possible in FACS-sorted repertoires. Clonotypes shared by both compartments, CD4 and CD8, made up a small share. Clones that expanded after primary vaccination mostly reappeared after the booster (less than 98% CD4, approximately 89% CD8).

TCRdb redid the calling of the 5' RACE reads with MiXCR, one entry per CDR3 protein. The profile shows under 400,000 distinct CDR3 sequences, about 9.9% of them singletons. Worth noting for this clonotype: Its matching antigen is unknown.

This TCR came from a man aged 18 to 35 who received the YFV17D yellow fever vaccine. V usage is TRBV5-6 and J usage is TRBJ2-2; 8 bases line up with TRBD2. This sample comprised PBMCs, obtained on the day of the first yellow fever vaccination. The CDR3 bases are TGTGCCAGCAGCGCTGGGACTAGTTTGAACACCGGGGAGCTGTTTTTT. This gives the protein CASSAGTSLNTGELFF. The full variable domain, in which reference TRBV5-6 and TRBJ2-2 provide the parts outside the CDR3, is DAGVTQSPTHLIKTRGQQVTLRCSPKSGHDTVSWYQQALGQGPQFIFQYYEEEERQRGNFPDRFSGHQFPNYSSELNVNALLLGDSALYLCASSAGTSLNTGELFFGEGSRLTVL.